This TCR beta chain was obtained from a study of shared clonotypes between healthy human individuals. Study results and caveats: Blood was the only sampled material, and tissue repertoires likely differ. A few donors had about 5.1% of their naive CD4 clonotypes in common. Represented diversity, genetic and exposure-history alike, was limited by few donors.

Per the germline V gene, CDR1 is MGHRA and CDR2 is YSYEKL. There are 14 residues in the CDR3. The V segment lost 6 bases and the J segment 4 bases; nucleotides outside the gene matches: 7. In regard to this clone: Its antigen is not identified.

TCRdb's table, derived via immunoSEQ multiplex PCR, lists solely in-frame clones and lacks some. The repertoire holds just over 2,000,000 clones, with approximately 94% as singletons. Terminally differentiated effector memory CD45RA+ cells were excluded by CCR7 positive selection of CD45RO-negative cells. The sequencing sample was made of naive CD8+ T cells sorted from blood. The rearrangement joins TRBV4-1 to TRBJ2-7; 9 bases align to TRBD2. The TCR was taken from a man between 18 and 29 years old in good health. CDR3 loop: CASSVAGAGYEQYF. The CDR3 region has the DNA TGCGCCAGCAGTGTAGCGGGAGCTGGGTACGAGCAGTACTTC.